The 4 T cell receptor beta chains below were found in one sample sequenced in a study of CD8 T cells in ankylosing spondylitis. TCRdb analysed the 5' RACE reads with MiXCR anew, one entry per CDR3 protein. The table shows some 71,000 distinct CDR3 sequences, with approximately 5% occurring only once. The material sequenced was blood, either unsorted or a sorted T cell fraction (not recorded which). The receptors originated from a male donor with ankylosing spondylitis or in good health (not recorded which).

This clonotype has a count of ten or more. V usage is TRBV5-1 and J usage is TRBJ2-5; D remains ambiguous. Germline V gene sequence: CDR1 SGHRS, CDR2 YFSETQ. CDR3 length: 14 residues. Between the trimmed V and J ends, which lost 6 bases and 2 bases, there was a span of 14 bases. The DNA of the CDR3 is TGCGCCAGCAACCCCTCGATAGGGCAAGAGACCCAGTACTTC. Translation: CASNPSIGQETQYF.

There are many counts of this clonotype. CDR3 sequence: CAISESGVGSNQPQHF. As DNA, the CDR3 is TGTGCCATCAGTGAGTCTGGGGTGGGGAGCAATCAGCCCCAGCATTTT. The chain is built from TRBV10-3 and TRBJ1-5; the D is unclear. The V end lost 0 bases, the J end lost 1 base, and 10 bases lay between the germline ends. CDR1 and CDR2 from the germline V gene are ENHRY and SYGVKD. The CDR3 has 16 residues.

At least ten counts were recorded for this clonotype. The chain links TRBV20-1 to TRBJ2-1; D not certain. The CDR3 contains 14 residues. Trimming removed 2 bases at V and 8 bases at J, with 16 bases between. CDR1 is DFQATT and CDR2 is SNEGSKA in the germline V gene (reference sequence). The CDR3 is CSARPGVFLDEQFF. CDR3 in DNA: TGCAGTGCTAGACCTGGGGTTTTTTTGGATGAGCAGTTCTTC.

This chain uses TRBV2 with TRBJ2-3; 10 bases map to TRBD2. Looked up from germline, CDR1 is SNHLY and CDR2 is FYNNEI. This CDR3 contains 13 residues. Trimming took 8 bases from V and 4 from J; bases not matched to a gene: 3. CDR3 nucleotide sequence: TGTGCCAGCCAGCGGGGGGGCTCAGATACGCAGTATTTT. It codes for CASQRGGSDTQYF.